These 12 T cell receptor beta chains were all obtained from the same sample, sequenced in a study of OX40 agonist ivuxolimab in advanced cancers. The table came from immunoSEQ multiplex PCR; TCRdb's copy has only in-frame clones and leaves some out. The table lists 50,000 or so clones, 80% to 85% of them singletons. The input for sequencing was CD4+ or CD8+ T cells sorted from blood, taken in a trial of the OX40 agonist ivuxolimab. The receptors were gathered from an adult with an advanced solid tumor such as melanoma, head and neck, liver or kidney cancer.

The chain is built from TRBV27 and TRBJ2-1; D possibly matches TRBD1 or TRBD2 (6 bases each). Trimming stripped 4 bases from V and 0 bases from J, with 10 bases between. The germline V gene has CDR1 MNHEY and CDR2 SMNVEV (reference sequence). The CDR3 extends over 15 amino acids. The CDR3 loop is CASSWGASSYNEQFF. CDR3 DNA: TGTGCCAGCAGTTGGGGGGCAAGCTCCTACAATGAGCAGTTCTTC.

V and J are TRBV19 and TRBJ2-2, with D unclear. The germline V gene encodes CDR1 LNHDA and CDR2 SQIVND (reference sequence). This CDR3 has 13 residues. The V gene lost 8 bases and the J gene lost 4 bases, with 11 bases spanning the gap. The CDR3 DNA follows: TGTGCCAGTCAGCGCGGTGCCACCGGGGAGCTGTTTTTT. Its protein is CASQRGATGELFF.

This sequence joins TRBV6-5 and TRBJ1-6, with D uncertain. The V and J ends lost 2 bases and 12 bases respectively, with 17 bases between them. Germline-derived CDR1 and CDR2 are MNHEY and SVGAGI. The CDR3 has 15 residues. The CDR3 DNA reads as TGTGCCAGCAGTTACAGGTCGAGTACGGGCAAACCCCTCCACTTT. It codes for CASSYRSSTGKPLHF.

A few counts support this clone. This rearrangement joins TRBV11-2 to TRBJ2-5; 10 positions agree with TRBD1. CDR3 length: 16 residues. V lost 1 base to trimming and J lost 2 bases; unmatched junction nucleotides: 4. CDR1 is SGHAT, CDR2 FQNNGV, per germline. This CDR3 is CASSLGWGQGQETQYF. The CDR3 coding sequence is TGTGCCAGCAGCTTAGGATGGGGACAGGGGCAAGAGACCCAGTACTTC. The whole variable domain, filled in from reference TRBV11-2 and TRBJ2-5, reads EAGVAQSPRYKIIEKRQSVAFWCNPISGHATLYWYQQILGQGPKLLIQFQNNGVVDDSQLPKDRFSAERLKGVDSTLKIQPAKLEDSAVYLCASSLGWGQGQETQYFGPGTRLLVL.

The chain links TRBV4-2 to TRBJ2-1; the D is unclear. Germline CDR1 reads LGHNA; CDR2 reads YNFKEQ. Trimming shortened V by 2 bases and J by 7 bases, and 12 bases separated the two germline ends. The length of the CDR3 is 14 residues. In DNA, the CDR3 is TGTGCCAGCAGCCAATTGCTGTCGAGGAATGAGCAGTTCTTC. Its translation is CASSQLLSRNEQFF.

The chain combines TRBV2 with TRBJ2-1; D remains ambiguous. Trimming took off 7 bases at V and 0 bases at J, with 7 bases between the two ends. The CDR3 sequence is 13 residues long. Germline lookup yields CDR1 SNHLY and CDR2 FYNNEI. As DNA, the CDR3 is TGTGCCAGCACCCGGGCCTCCTACAATGAGCAGTTCTTC. Encoded protein: CASTRASYNEQFF.

The genes are TRBV5-1 and TRBJ2-7; unclear D gene. The CDR3 is made up of 14 amino acids. Trimming cost V 6 bases and J 3 bases, with 16 bases left between them. Germline loops: CDR1 SGHRS, CDR2 YFSETQ. The chain's CDR3 is CASIKGPESYEQYF. DNA for the CDR3: TGCGCCAGCATTAAAGGGCCAGAAAGCTACGAGCAGTACTTC.

V gene TRBV7-3 combines with J gene TRBJ1-6; 7 positions agree with TRBD1. The CDR3 runs 13 residues. Looked up from germline, CDR1 is SGHTA and CDR2 is FQGTGA. V was pared by 5 bases and J by 7 bases, with 2 bases of the junction left unmatched. CDR3 coding DNA: TGTGCCAGCAGCACGACAGGGAATTCACCCCTCCACTTT. Translation gives CASSTTGNSPLHF.

The V gene is TRBV6-5, the J gene TRBJ2-5; no definite D call. This CDR3 is built from 15 residues. Germline values: CDR1 MNHEY, CDR2 SVGAGI. Between the trimmed V and J ends, which lost 0 bases and 4 bases, there was a span of 12 bases. The CDR3: CASSYSKVPAETQYF. CDR3 DNA: TGTGCCAGCAGTTACTCGAAGGTACCCGCAGAGACCCAGTACTTC.

The chain is built from TRBV10-3 and TRBJ2-7, with D hard to call. This CDR3 has 13 residues. Trimming pared 2 bases from V and 0 bases from J, leaving 5 bases between. Looked up from germline, CDR1 is ENHRY and CDR2 is SYGVKD. The CDR3 DNA reads as TGTGCCATCAGTGAGGCGGCCTCCTACGAGCAGTACTTC. The encoded protein is CAISEAASYEQYF.

This chain joins TRBV28 and TRBJ2-1, with TRBD2 matching over 8 bases. Losses at the gene ends were 5 bases for V and 10 bases for J; bases not matched to a gene: 10. CDR1 MDHEN and CDR2 SYDVKM come from the germline V gene. This CDR3 comprises 14 residues. CDR3 region: CASSPSGRDREQFF. The CDR3 DNA follows: TGTGCCAGCAGTCCCAGCGGGAGAGACAGGGAGCAGTTCTTC.

The chain has TRBV18 and TRBJ2-7, with 7 nucleotides matching TRBD1. The CDR3 is made up of 14 amino acids. Germline V gives CDR1 KGHSH, CDR2 LQKENI. V lost 3 bases and J lost 2; bases outside the gene matches: 4. CDR3: CASSPGDSTYEQYF. The CDR3 DNA reads as TGTGCCAGCTCACCCGGGGACAGCACCTACGAGCAGTACTTC.